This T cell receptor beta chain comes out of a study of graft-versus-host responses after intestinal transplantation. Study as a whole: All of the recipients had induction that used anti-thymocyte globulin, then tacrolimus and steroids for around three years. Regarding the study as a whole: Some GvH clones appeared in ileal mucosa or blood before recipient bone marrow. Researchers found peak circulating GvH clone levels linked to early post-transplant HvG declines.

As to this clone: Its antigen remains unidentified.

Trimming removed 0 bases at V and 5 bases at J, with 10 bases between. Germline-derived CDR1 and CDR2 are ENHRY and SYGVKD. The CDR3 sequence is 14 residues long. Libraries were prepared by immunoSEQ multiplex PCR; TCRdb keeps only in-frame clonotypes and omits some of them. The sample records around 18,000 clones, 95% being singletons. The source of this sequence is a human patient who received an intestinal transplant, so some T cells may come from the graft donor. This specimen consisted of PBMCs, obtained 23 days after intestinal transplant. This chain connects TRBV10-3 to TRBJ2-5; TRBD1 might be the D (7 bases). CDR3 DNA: TGTGCCATCAGTGAGTCGGAGGGGGCGGAGACCCAGTACTTC. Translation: CAISESEGAETQYF.